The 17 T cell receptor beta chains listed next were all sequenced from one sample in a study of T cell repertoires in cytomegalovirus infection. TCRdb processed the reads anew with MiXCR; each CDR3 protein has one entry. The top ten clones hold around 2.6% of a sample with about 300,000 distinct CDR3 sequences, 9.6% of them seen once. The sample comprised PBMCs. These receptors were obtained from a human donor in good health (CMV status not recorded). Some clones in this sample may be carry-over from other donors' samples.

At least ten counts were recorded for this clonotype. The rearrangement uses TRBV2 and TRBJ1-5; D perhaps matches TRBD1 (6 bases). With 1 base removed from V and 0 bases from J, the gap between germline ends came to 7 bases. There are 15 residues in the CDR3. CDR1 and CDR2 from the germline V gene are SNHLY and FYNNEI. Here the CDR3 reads CASSEGGPSNQPQHF. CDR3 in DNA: TGTGCCAGCAGTGAAGGGGGGCCTAGCAATCAGCCCCAGCATTTT. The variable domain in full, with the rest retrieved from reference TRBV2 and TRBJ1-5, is EPEVTQTPSHQVTQMGQEVILRCVPISNHLYFYWYRQILGQKVEFLVSFYNNEISEKSEIFDDQFSVERPDGSNFTLKIRSTKLEDSAMYFCASSEGGPSNQPQHFGDGTRLSIL.

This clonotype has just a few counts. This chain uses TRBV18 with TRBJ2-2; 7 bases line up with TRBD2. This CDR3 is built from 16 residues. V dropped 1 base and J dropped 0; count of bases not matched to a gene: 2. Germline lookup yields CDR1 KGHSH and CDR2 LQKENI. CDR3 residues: CASSPRAGANTGELFF. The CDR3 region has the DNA TGTGCCAGCTCACCACGGGCGGGGGCGAACACCGGGGAGCTGTTTTTT.

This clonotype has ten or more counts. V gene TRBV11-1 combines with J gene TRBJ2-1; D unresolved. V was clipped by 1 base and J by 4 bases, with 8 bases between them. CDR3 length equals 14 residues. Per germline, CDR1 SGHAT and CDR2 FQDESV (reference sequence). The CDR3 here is CASSLEIGYNEQFF. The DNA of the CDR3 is TGTGCCAGCAGCTTAGAAATAGGGTACAATGAGCAGTTCTTC.

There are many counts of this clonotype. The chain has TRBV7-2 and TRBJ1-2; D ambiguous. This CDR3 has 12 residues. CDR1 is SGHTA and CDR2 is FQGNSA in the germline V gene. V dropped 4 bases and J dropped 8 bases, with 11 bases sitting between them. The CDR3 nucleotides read TGTGCCAGCAGCTCGCGGACCGAGGGCTACACCTTC. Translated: CASSSRTEGYTF.

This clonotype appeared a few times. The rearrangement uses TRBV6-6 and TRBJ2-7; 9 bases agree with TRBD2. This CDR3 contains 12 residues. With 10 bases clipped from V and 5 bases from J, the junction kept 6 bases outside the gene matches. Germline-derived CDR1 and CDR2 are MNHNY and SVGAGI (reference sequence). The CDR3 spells CATLAGDHEQYF. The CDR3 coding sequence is TGTGCCACTTTAGCGGGGGACCACGAGCAGTACTTC.

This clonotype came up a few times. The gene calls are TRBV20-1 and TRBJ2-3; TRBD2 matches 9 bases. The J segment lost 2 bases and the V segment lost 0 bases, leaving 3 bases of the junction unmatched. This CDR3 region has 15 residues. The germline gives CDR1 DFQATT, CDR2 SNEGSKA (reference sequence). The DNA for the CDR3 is TGCAGTGCTAGAGATATAGCGGGGGCCACAGATACGCAGTATTTT. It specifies CSARDIAGATDTQYF.

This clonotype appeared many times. The CDR3 region is CASRPVRGTGGLGANVLTF. CDR3 DNA: TGTGCCAGCAGACCCGTTCGTGGGACAGGGGGTCTCGGGGCCAACGTCCTGACTTTC. The V call is TRBV27, the J call TRBJ2-6, with TRBD1 identical over 11 bases. V gave up 6 bases and J gave up 4 bases; unmatched junction bases: 14. The CDR3 is 19 residues long. The V gene's germline CDR1 is MNHEY and CDR2 SMNVEV (reference sequence). The full variable domain, with the rest looked up from reference TRBV27 and TRBJ2-6, is EAQVTQNPRYLITVTGKKLTVTCSQNMNHEYMSWYRQDPGLGLRQIYYSMNVEVTDKGDVPEGYKVSRKEKRNFPLILESPSPNQTSLYFCASRPVRGTGGLGANVLTFGAGSRLTVL.

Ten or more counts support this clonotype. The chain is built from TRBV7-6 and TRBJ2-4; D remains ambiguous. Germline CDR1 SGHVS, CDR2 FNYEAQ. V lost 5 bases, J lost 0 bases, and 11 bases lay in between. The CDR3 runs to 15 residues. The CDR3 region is CASSPELLAKNIQYF. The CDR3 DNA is TGTGCCAGCAGCCCCGAACTACTAGCCAAAAACATTCAGTACTTC.

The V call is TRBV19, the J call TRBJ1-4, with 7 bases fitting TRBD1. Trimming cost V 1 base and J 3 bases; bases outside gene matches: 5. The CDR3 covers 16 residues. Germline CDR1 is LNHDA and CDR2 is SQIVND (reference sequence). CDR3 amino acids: CASSIGQGAANEKLFF. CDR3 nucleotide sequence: TGTGCCAGTAGTATAGGACAGGGCGCAGCTAATGAAAAACTGTTTTTT.

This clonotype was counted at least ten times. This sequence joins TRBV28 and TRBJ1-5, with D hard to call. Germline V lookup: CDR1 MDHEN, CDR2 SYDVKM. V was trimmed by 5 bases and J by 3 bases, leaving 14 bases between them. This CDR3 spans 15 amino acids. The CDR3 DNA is TGTGCCAGCAGTGAGGCGAGAGGTAACAATCAGCCCCAGCATTTT. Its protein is CASSEARGNNQPQHF.

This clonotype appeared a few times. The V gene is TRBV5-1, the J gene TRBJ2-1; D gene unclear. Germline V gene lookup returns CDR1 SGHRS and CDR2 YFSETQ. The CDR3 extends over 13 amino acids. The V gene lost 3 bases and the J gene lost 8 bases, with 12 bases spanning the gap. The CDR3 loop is CASSYGPKDEQFF. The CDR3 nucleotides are TGCGCCAGCAGCTACGGGCCCAAGGATGAGCAGTTCTTC.

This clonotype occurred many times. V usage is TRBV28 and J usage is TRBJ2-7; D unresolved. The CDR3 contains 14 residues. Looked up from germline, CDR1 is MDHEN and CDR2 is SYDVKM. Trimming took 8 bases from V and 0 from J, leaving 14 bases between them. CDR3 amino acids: CASRPGDDSYEQYV. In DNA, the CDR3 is TGTGCCAGCCGCCCCGGAGACGACTCCTACGAGCAGTACGTC.

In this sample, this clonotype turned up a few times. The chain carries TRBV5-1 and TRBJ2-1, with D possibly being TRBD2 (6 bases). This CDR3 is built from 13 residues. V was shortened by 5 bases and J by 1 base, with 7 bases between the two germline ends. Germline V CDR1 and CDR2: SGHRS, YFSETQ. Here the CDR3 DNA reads TGCGCCAGCAGGGGGGGATCCTACAATGAGCAGTTCTTC. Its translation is CASRGGSYNEQFF.

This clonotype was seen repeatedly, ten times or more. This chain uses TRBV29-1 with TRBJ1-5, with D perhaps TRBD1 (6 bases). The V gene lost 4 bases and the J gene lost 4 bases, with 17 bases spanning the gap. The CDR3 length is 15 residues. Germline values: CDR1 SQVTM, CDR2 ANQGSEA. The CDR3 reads CSVVSQEGGNQPQHF. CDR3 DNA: TGCAGCGTTGTAAGTCAGGAGGGGGGGAATCAGCCCCAGCATTTT.

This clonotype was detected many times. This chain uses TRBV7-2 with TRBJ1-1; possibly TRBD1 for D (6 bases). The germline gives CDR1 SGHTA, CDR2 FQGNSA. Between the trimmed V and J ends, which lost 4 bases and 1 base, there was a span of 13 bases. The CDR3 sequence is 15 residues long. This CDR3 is CASSWGPIQNTEAFF. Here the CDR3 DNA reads TGTGCCAGCAGCTGGGGGCCCATACAGAACACTGAAGCTTTCTTT. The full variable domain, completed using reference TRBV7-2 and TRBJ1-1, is GAGVSQSPSNKVTEKGKDVELRCDPISGHTALYWYRQSLGQGLEFLIYFQGNSAPDKSGLPSDRFSAERTGGSVSTLTIQRTQQEDSAVYLCASSWGPIQNTEAFFGQGTRLTVV.

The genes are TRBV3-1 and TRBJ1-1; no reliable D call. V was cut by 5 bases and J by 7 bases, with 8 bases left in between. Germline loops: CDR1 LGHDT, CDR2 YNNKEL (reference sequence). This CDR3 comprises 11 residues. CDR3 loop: CASSAPGEAFF. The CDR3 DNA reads TGTGCCAGCAGCGCGCCGGGTGAAGCTTTCTTT. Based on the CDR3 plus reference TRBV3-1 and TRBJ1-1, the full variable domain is DTAVSQTPKYLVTQMGNDKSIKCEQNLGHDTMYWYKQDSKKFLKIMFSYNNKELIINETVPNRFSPKSPDKAHLNLHINSLELGDSAVYFCASSAPGEAFFGQGTRLTVV.

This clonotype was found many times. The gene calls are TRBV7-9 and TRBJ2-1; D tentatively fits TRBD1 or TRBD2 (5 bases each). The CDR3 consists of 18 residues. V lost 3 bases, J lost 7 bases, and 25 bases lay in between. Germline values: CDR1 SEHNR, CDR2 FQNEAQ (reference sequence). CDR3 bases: TGTGCCAGCAGCTTCGGGCAGGGAAGCCTGGTGAGGAGGAATGAGCAGTTCTTC. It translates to CASSFGQGSLVRRNEQFF.